Below, one TCR beta chain is given with its context. Its target is unknown. Assay used: immunoSEQ multiplex PCR; TCRdb lists only in-frame clones, some missing. Among roughly 150,000 clones listed, 88% were seen once. V lost 0 bases, J lost 6 bases, and 7 bases stayed unmatched. Germline CDR1 reads SGHKS; CDR2 reads YYEKEE (reference sequence). The CDR3 runs to 17 residues. The sample belongs to a study of T cell responses to AZD1222 COVID-19 vaccine. Findings and caveats of the study: Reports indicate that nearly half of spike-specific TCRs are directed at unmutated variant regions. Clonal diversity was possibly underestimated, and the donors were mostly white British, with more females.

The chain links TRBV5-5 to TRBJ2-1; 12 bases line up with TRBD2. This clonotype was sampled from an adult who received the AZD1222 COVID-19 vaccine. Sequencing was performed on peripheral blood, taken 28 days after the second AZD1222 dose. The CDR3 DNA reads TGTGCCAGCAGCTTGGTTCCTAGCGGGAGGGCGAGCAATGAGCAGTTCTTC. The encoded protein is CASSLVPSGRASNEQFF.